These 31 T cell receptor beta chains were sequenced from one sample in a study of blood T cell repertoires in COVID-19. TCRdb's copy holds only in-frame clones and misses some; the assay was immunoSEQ multiplex PCR. Here the sample spans 140,000 to 150,000 clones, about four fifths being singletons. The sequenced material came from peripheral blood. The receptors stem from an older man who had recovered from COVID-19.

The chain carries TRBV14 and TRBJ2-1; a possible D gene is TRBD2 (6 bases). Trimming removed 2 bases from V and 5 bases from J, with 19 bases in between. The CDR3 loop spans 17 amino acids. CDR1 and CDR2 from the germline V gene are SGHDN and FVKESK. CDR3 in DNA: TGTGCCAGCAGCCAAAGGGCGGGGACCGAGAGCGACAATGAGCAGTTCTTC. Translated: CASSQRAGTESDNEQFF.

V and J are TRBV15 and TRBJ2-3; D is perhaps TRBD2 (7 bases). The CDR3 contains 17 residues. CDR1 is LNHNV, CDR2 YYDKDF, per germline (reference sequence). The V and J ends lost 1 base and 3 bases respectively, with 17 bases between them. The DNA of the CDR3 is TGTGCCACCAGCAGAGCGAAGGGCAGGGGAGGGACAGATACGCAGTATTTT. Translation gives CATSRAKGRGGTDTQYF. Full variable domain (outside the CDR3, taken from reference TRBV15 and TRBJ2-3): DAMVIQNPRYQVTQFGKPVTLSCSQTLNHNVMYWYQQKSSQAPKLLFHYYDKDFNNEADTPDNFQSRRPNTSFCFLDIRSPGLGDTAMYLCATSRAKGRGGTDTQYFGPGTRLTVL.

The V call is TRBV5-1, the J call TRBJ2-7, with 15 bases matching TRBD2. CDR3 length: 16 amino acids. In germline, CDR1 is SGHRS, CDR2 YFSETQ. Unmatched junction bases numbered 8, after V lost 4 bases and J lost 6 bases. The CDR3 here is CASSPGLAGGSREQYF. The CDR3 DNA sequence: TGCGCCAGCAGCCCAGGACTAGCGGGAGGGTCTCGCGAGCAGTACTTC.

In DNA, the CDR3 is TGTGCCACCAGCAGAGATTCCCTAGGAGATACGCAGTATTTT. Amino acids: CATSRDSLGDTQYF. This chain joins TRBV15 and TRBJ2-3; D gene unclear. This CDR3 spans 14 amino acids. Trimming pared 0 bases from V and 5 bases from J, leaving 9 bases between. Per the germline V gene, CDR1 is LNHNV and CDR2 is YYDKDF (reference sequence).

The chain's CDR3 is CASSLSGRSTDTQYF. CDR3 DNA: TGTGCCAGCAGCCTTAGCGGGAGGAGTACAGATACGCAGTATTTT. The chain is built from TRBV7-2 and TRBJ2-3; 10 nucleotides match TRBD2. CDR1 SGHTA and CDR2 FQGNSA come from the germline V gene. The V gene end was trimmed by 5 bases and the J gene end by 3 bases; junction bases not matched to a gene: 5. This CDR3 is 15 amino acids long. Together with reference TRBV7-2 and TRBJ2-3, the CDR3 gives the full variable domain: GAGVSQSPSNKVTEKGKDVELRCDPISGHTALYWYRQSLGQGLEFLIYFQGNSAPDKSGLPSDRFSAERTGGSVSTLTIQRTQQEDSAVYLCASSLSGRSTDTQYFGPGTRLTVL.

The rearrangement links TRBV4-1 to TRBJ2-3; D not resolved. V was clipped by 0 bases and J by 0 bases, with 13 bases between them. The CDR3 runs 17 residues. Looked up from germline, CDR1 is MGHRA and CDR2 is YSYEKL. The DNA for the CDR3 is TGCGCCAGCAGCCAAGAGGATCGGCGGAGTAGCACAGATACGCAGTATTTT. It is translated as CASSQEDRRSSTDTQYF.

The chain joins TRBV5-1 to TRBJ1-4; D is possibly TRBD1 (5 bases). CDR1 and CDR2 from the germline V gene are SGHRS and YFSETQ. The CDR3 is 15 residues long. Trimming stripped 0 bases from V and 7 bases from J, with 13 bases between. The CDR3 sequence: CASSLGAGSTEKLFF. In DNA, the CDR3 is TGCGCCAGCAGCTTGGGAGCAGGGTCGACTGAAAAACTGTTTTTT. Drawing the rest from reference TRBV5-1 and TRBJ1-4, the complete variable domain is KAGVTQTPRYLIKTRGQQVTLSCSPISGHRSVSWYQQTPGQGLQFLFEYFSETQRNKGNFPGRFSGRQFSNSRSEMNVSTLELGDSALYLCASSLGAGSTEKLFFGSGTQLSVL.

This chain uses TRBV5-3 with TRBJ1-1; the D gene is possibly TRBD1 (6 bases). TRBV5-3 qualifies as an ORF whose function is uncertain. V lost 3 bases to trimming and J lost 5 bases, with 14 bases between them. This CDR3 is 14 amino acids long. The CDR3 here is CARSYNRVKTEAFF. CDR3 sequence (DNA): TGTGCCAGAAGCTACAACAGGGTTAAGACTGAAGCTTTCTTT.

J is TRBJ2-7 and V is TRBV11-2; no clear D gene. CDR1 is SGHAT and CDR2 is FQNNGV in the germline V gene. V shed 0 bases and J shed 7 bases, with 19 bases lying between them. The CDR3 loop spans 16 amino acids. CDR3 sequence: CASSLDILTPPREQYF. CDR3 sequence (DNA): TGTGCCAGCAGCTTAGATATTCTAACCCCCCCCCGGGAGCAGTACTTC.

The CDR3 bases are TGCGCCAGCAGTTTGCAGGGACTCTCCTACAATGAGCAGTTCTTC. Its translation: CASSLQGLSYNEQFF. The chain uses TRBV5-1 and TRBJ2-1; possibly TRBD2 for D (6 bases). Germline values: CDR1 SGHRS, CDR2 YFSETQ. The CDR3 consists of 15 residues. V lost 5 bases and J 0 bases, leaving 12 bases between the germline ends. The complete variable domain, with remaining parts taken from reference TRBV5-1 and TRBJ2-1, reads KAGVTQTPRYLIKTRGQQVTLSCSPISGHRSVSWYQQTPGQGLQFLFEYFSETQRNKGNFPGRFSGRQFSNSRSEMNVSTLELGDSALYLCASSLQGLSYNEQFFGPGTRLTVL.

The chain uses TRBV7-7 and TRBJ2-1; TRBD2 matches at 9 bases. V shed 5 bases and J 6 bases; nucleotides not matched to a gene: 11. Germline lookup yields CDR1 SSHAT and CDR2 FNYEAQ (reference sequence). This CDR3 is built from 16 residues. The CDR3 DNA follows: TGTGCCAGCAGCCGAGGTCCCCCGACTAGCGGCAATGAGCAGTTCTTC. Translation: CASSRGPPTSGNEQFF.

The rearrangement uses TRBV19 and TRBJ1-1; 9 nucleotides match TRBD1. The CDR3 is 14 residues long. The germline V gene encodes CDR1 LNHDA and CDR2 SQIVND (reference sequence). J was trimmed by 2 bases and V by 7 bases; bases with no gene match: 5. The CDR3 loop is CASTWTGANTEAFF. CDR3 DNA: TGTGCCAGTACCTGGACAGGGGCAAACACTGAAGCTTTCTTT.

The chain links TRBV29-1 to TRBJ1-4; TRBD1 matches 8 bases. With 6 bases clipped from V and 8 bases from J, the junction kept 2 bases outside the gene matches. The CDR3 extends over 11 amino acids. Per germline, CDR1 SQVTM and CDR2 ANQGSEA. The CDR3 spells CSVRTGEKLFF. The CDR3 nucleotides read TGCAGCGTGAGGACAGGGGAAAAACTGTTTTTT.

This chain links TRBV4-1 with TRBJ1-1; D is unclear. This CDR3 has 13 residues. CDR1 is MGHRA, CDR2 YSYEKL, per germline. With 0 bases removed from V and 7 bases from J, the gap between germline ends came to 9 bases. CDR3 region: CASSQDHRYEAFF. For the CDR3, the DNA is TGCGCCAGCAGCCAAGACCACCGGTATGAAGCTTTCTTT.

The gene calls are TRBV7-8 and TRBJ2-1; TRBD2 matches at 10 bases. This CDR3 is 17 amino acids long. The junction had 15 bases not matched to a gene; V was cut back by 3 bases and J by 10 bases. The germline CDR1 and CDR2 sequences are SGHVS and FQNEAQ. The DNA of the CDR3 is TGTGCCAGCAGCTTTCTCCCAAGCGGGAGGGGGGTCTGGGAGCAGTTCTTC. Amino acid sequence: CASSFLPSGRGVWEQFF.

This clone was found once. The chain uses TRBV7-6 and TRBJ1-1; D not certain. The CDR3 has 12 amino acids. The germline V and J ends were trimmed by 5 bases and 4 bases, with 8 bases remaining between them. Germline V lookup: CDR1 SGHVS, CDR2 FNYEAQ. The CDR3 DNA sequence: TGTGCCAGCAGCCCCGGCGGCACTGAAGCTTTCTTT. Its protein product is CASSPGGTEAFF.

The V and J genes are TRBV6-5 and TRBJ2-5; D is perhaps TRBD2 (6 bases). Trimming removed 5 bases from V and 3 bases from J, with 13 bases in between. CDR3 length: 14 residues. Germline V gene data show CDR1 as MNHEY and CDR2 as SVGAGI. Here the CDR3 reads CASSKGWGEETQYF. As DNA, the CDR3 is TGTGCCAGCAGTAAGGGGTGGGGGGAAGAGACCCAGTACTTC.

This clone was counted at least ten times. CDR3 nucleotides: TGTGCCAGCAGCCTCACGGGGTCCTACAATGAGCAGTTCTTC. This sequence encodes CASSLTGSYNEQFF. This rearrangement joins TRBV5-4 to TRBJ2-1; the D gene is possibly TRBD2 (5 bases). Deletions cut 4 bases from V and 1 base from J, with 9 bases between. There are 14 residues in the CDR3. Germline values: CDR1 SGHNT, CDR2 YYREEE (reference sequence).

V gene TRBV12-3 or TRBV12-4 combines with J gene TRBJ2-2; no reliable D call. The CDR3 sequence is 11 residues long. V gave up 10 bases and J gave up 6 bases, with 9 bases separating them. The CDR3 region has the DNA TGTGCCACAGACCGGGCCGGGGAGCTGTTTTTT. Its protein is CATDRAGELFF.

The chain couples TRBV5-6 to TRBJ2-3; unclear D gene. Per the germline V gene, CDR1 is SGHDT and CDR2 is YYEEEE. The germline V and J ends were trimmed by 3 bases and 0 bases, with 20 bases remaining between them. CDR3 length: 18 amino acids. DNA of the CDR3: TGTGCCAGCAGCTATTCCAGACTCACTGTCTCTAGCACAGATACGCAGTATTTT. This translates into CASSYSRLTVSSTDTQYF.

The chain couples TRBV7-6 to TRBJ1-2; D is perhaps TRBD1 (6 bases). This CDR3 region has 15 residues. Germline CDR1 SGHVS, CDR2 FNYEAQ. V shed 5 bases and J shed 2 bases, with 15 bases lying between them. CDR3 region: CASSLTTGHNYGYTF. CDR3 DNA: TGTGCCAGCAGCCTCACGACGGGACACAACTATGGCTACACCTTC.

CDR3 nucleotide sequence: TGTGCCAGCAGCCCGCTCCCGGGAACTGAAGCTTTCTTT. This codes for CASSPLPGTEAFF. The chain links TRBV16 to TRBJ1-1; D gene unclear. Germline-derived CDR1 and CDR2 are KGHSY and FQNENV. CDR3 length: 13 residues. The ends were cut back, 4 bases at V and 5 bases at J, with 11 bases in the middle.

This chain connects TRBV10-2 to TRBJ2-7; no reliable D call. The V gene's germline CDR1 is WSHSY and CDR2 SAAADI. The CDR3 is 15 amino acids. V dropped 0 bases and J dropped 4 bases, with 13 bases sitting between them. The CDR3 loop reads CASSESRPSAYEQYF. The CDR3 region has the DNA TGCGCCAGCAGTGAGTCCCGACCCAGCGCGTACGAGCAGTACTTC.

The chain is built from TRBV15 and TRBJ2-7; 7 bases align to TRBD1. The CDR3 runs to 15 residues. Trimming took 2 bases from V and 6 from J; bases not matched to a gene: 10. Germline V gene data show CDR1 as LNHNV and CDR2 as YYDKDF (reference sequence). The CDR3, as DNA: TGTGCCACCAGCAGAACCCCGGGACAGTCGTTCGAGCAGTACTTC. Protein product: CATSRTPGQSFEQYF. Based on the CDR3 plus reference TRBV15 and TRBJ2-7, the full variable domain is DAMVIQNPRYQVTQFGKPVTLSCSQTLNHNVMYWYQQKSSQAPKLLFHYYDKDFNNEADTPDNFQSRRPNTSFCFLDIRSPGLGDTAMYLCATSRTPGQSFEQYFGPGTRLTVT.

This clone appeared once. The chain is built from TRBV12-3 or TRBV12-4 and TRBJ2-7, with TRBD1 as a possible D gene (5 bases). V gave up 5 bases and J gave up 4 bases, with 12 bases separating them. The CDR3 has 13 amino acids. CDR3 sequence: CASSRFDSYEQYF. DNA for the CDR3: TGTGCCAGCAGTCGATTCGACAGTTACGAGCAGTACTTC.

The chain joins TRBV19 to TRBJ1-5, with TRBD1 matching over 9 bases. Trimming cost V 1 base and J 5 bases; bases outside gene matches: 6. The CDR3 runs to 16 residues. The germline gives CDR1 LNHDA, CDR2 SQIVND (reference sequence). Written as DNA, the CDR3 is TGTGCCAGTAGTATAGGGACAGGGGCCGGTCATCAGCCCCAGCATTTT. Its translation: CASSIGTGAGHQPQHF.

V usage is TRBV27 and J usage is TRBJ2-2; 7 positions agree with TRBD2. The junction had 12 bases not matched to a gene; V was cut back by 4 bases and J by 7 bases. Germline V gene lookup returns CDR1 MNHEY and CDR2 SMNVEV (reference sequence). The CDR3 length is 16 residues. This CDR3 reads CASSSLGGSSFGELFF. The CDR3, as DNA: TGTGCCAGCAGTTCGCTTGGCGGGAGTTCGTTCGGGGAGCTGTTTTTT.

The genes are TRBV10-3 and TRBJ2-7; 7 bases are a match to TRBD2. The J segment lost 6 bases and the V segment lost 10 bases, leaving 6 bases of the junction unmatched. CDR1 ENHRY and CDR2 SYGVKD come from the germline V gene. The CDR3 contains 11 residues. The CDR3 DNA is TGTGCCAGCCGGACTAGAGGCGAGCAGTACTTC. Translating it yields CASRTRGEQYF.

The J gene is TRBJ1-4, the V gene TRBV10-3, with D perhaps TRBD1 (5 bases). The ends were cut back, 2 bases at V and 5 bases at J, with 9 bases in the middle. Germline V gene sequence: CDR1 ENHRY, CDR2 SYGVKD. This CDR3 has 14 amino acids. CDR3 in amino acids: CAISEETANEKLFF. CDR3 coding DNA: TGTGCCATCAGTGAGGAGACAGCAAATGAAAAACTGTTTTTT.

This chain uses TRBV4-1 with TRBJ1-1, with D perhaps TRBD1 (6 bases). Germline CDR1 reads MGHRA; CDR2 reads YSYEKL. V lost 0 bases, J lost 4 bases, and 12 bases lay in between. CDR3 size: 15 residues. The CDR3 spells CASSQEGGGGTEAFF. The CDR3 DNA follows: TGCGCCAGCAGCCAAGAAGGAGGGGGGGGCACTGAAGCTTTCTTT.

This clone was found once. The rearrangement joins TRBV5-6 to TRBJ2-3; a weak D match, TRBD1 (6 bases). V was trimmed by 4 bases and J by 1 base, leaving 13 bases between them. CDR1 is SGHDT and CDR2 is YYEEEE in the germline V gene. This CDR3 has 15 amino acids. The DNA for the CDR3 is TGTGCCAGCAGCCTAGGACAGCAACGCACAGATACGCAGTATTTT. It encodes CASSLGQQRTDTQYF. Filled out from reference TRBV5-6 and TRBJ2-3, the complete variable domain reads DAGVTQSPTHLIKTRGQQVTLRCSPKSGHDTVSWYQQALGQGPQFIFQYYEEEERQRGNFPDRFSGHQFPNYSSELNVNALLLGDSALYLCASSLGQQRTDTQYFGPGTRLTVL.